This entry features one TCR beta chain sequence. Looked up from germline, CDR1 is SGHKS and CDR2 is YYEKEE (reference sequence). V gave up 4 bases and J gave up 6 bases, with 10 bases separating them. This CDR3 spans 13 amino acids. Everyone who donated was a Caucasian adult who lived in Nashville, Tennessee. The investigators split CD4+ cells into a CD45RA+ naive subset and a CD45RA-negative memory subset. The sample belongs to a study of shared clonotypes between healthy human individuals. Replicate PCRs for sorted subsets used approximately 190 ng DNA; this equaled some 30,000 T cell genomes. Only in-frame clones appear in the TCRdb table, and some are missing; sequencing was by immunoSEQ multiplex PCR. Of some 1.5 million clones detected, around 95% appear once; the ten largest clones hold roughly 1.1%.

This TCR derives from a man in his thirties or forties in good health. The sample taken for sequencing was naive CD4+ T cells sorted from blood. The subset denotes: CD45RA+ positively selected. The chain is built from TRBV5-5 and TRBJ2-2; D is uncertain. The CDR3 region is CASSLADPGELFF. For the CDR3, the DNA is TGTGCCAGCAGCCTCGCGGATCCCGGGGAGCTGTTTTTT.